One and the same sample provided the 27 T cell receptor beta chains below, sequenced in a study of human T cells and chemical hapten exposure. TCRdb reanalysed the RACE reads using MiXCR and keeps one entry per CDR3 protein. The sample shows approximately 75,000 distinct CDR3 sequences, 8.5% of them seen only once. The sample's time point: patch test 2, 6 weeks after DPC sensitization. Specified treatment: therapeutic diphenylcyclopropenone sensitization with weekly scalp DPC. Sequenced material: whole blood, taken in connection with sensitization to the hapten diphenylcyclopropenone (DPC). Every receptor here comes from a woman aged 45-65 years with alopecia areata. Some clones in this sample may be carry-over from other donors' samples.

In this sample, this clonotype turned up many times. V is TRBV14 and J is TRBJ2-7; 7 bases match TRBD2. Germline CDR1 SGHDN, CDR2 FVKESK. The CDR3 runs 14 residues. V trimming: 1 base; J trimming: 7 bases; junction bases outside the gene matches: 7. The CDR3 DNA follows: TGTGCCAGCAGCCAAGTATCGGGACTATTAGAGCAGTACTTC. As protein: CASSQVSGLLEQYF.

This clonotype was picked up a small number of times. The chain is built from TRBV5-6 and TRBJ2-5; 12 bases fit TRBD2. The CDR3 length is 16 residues. Germline CDR1 and CDR2: SGHDT and YYEEEE. V gave up 1 base and J gave up 5 bases; unmatched junction bases: 6. Here the CDR3 DNA reads TGTGCCAGCAGCTTGTGGCTAGCGGGGGGGCCCGAGACCCAGTACTTC. Its translation is CASSLWLAGGPETQYF. Full variable domain (outside the CDR3, taken from reference TRBV5-6 and TRBJ2-5): DAGVTQSPTHLIKTRGQQVTLRCSPKSGHDTVSWYQQALGQGPQFIFQYYEEEERQRGNFPDRFSGHQFPNYSSELNVNALLLGDSALYLCASSLWLAGGPETQYFGPGTRLLVL.

The CDR3 DNA reads TGTGCCAGCAGTGCAGGACAGAAAGAGACCCAGTACTTC. It codes for CASSAGQKETQYF. J is TRBJ2-5 and V is TRBV2; tentative D call: TRBD1 (6 bases). Germline V gene data show CDR1 as SNHLY and CDR2 as FYNNEI. This CDR3 comprises 13 residues. Trimming shortened V by 4 bases and J by 3 bases, and 9 bases separated the two germline ends.

The sample holds many counts of this clonotype. The rearrangement uses TRBV7-9 and TRBJ1-2; D call uncertain. Germline V gene data show CDR1 as SEHNR and CDR2 as FQNEAQ (reference sequence). Trimming removed 2 bases at V and 2 bases at J, with 0 bases between. There are 11 residues in the CDR3. The DNA of the CDR3 is TGTGCCAGCAGCTTAAACTATGGCTACACCTTC. It codes for CASSLNYGYTF.

The sample holds a few counts of this clonotype. This chain uses TRBV12-3 or TRBV12-4 with TRBJ1-2; 7 bases map to TRBD1. The CDR3 has 13 amino acids. V shed 5 bases, J shed 4 bases, and the junction held 4 bases outside the gene matches. In DNA form, the CDR3 reads TGTGCCAGCAGTCAACAGGGGTTCTATGGCTACACCTTC. Translated, it gives CASSQQGFYGYTF.

The rearrangement links TRBV7-9 to TRBJ2-1; 8 nucleotides agree with TRBD2. The CDR3 is 16 residues long. CDR1 is SEHNR and CDR2 is FQNEAQ in the germline V gene (reference sequence). Trimming at V came to 1 base and at J to 7 bases, leaving 9 bases not matched to a gene. The CDR3 loop is CASSLEREGPQNEQFF. The CDR3 bases are TGTGCCAGCAGCTTAGAACGGGAGGGCCCTCAAAATGAGCAGTTCTTC.

This clonotype was found many times. The chain uses TRBV20-1 and TRBJ1-4; 9 bases align to TRBD1. The CDR3 runs 13 residues. The junction had 5 bases not matched to a gene; V was cut back by 6 bases and J by 6 bases. Per the germline V gene, CDR1 is DFQATT and CDR2 is SNEGSKA (reference sequence). The DNA of the CDR3 is TGCAGTGCCCTTGGGACAGGGTATGAAAAACTGTTTTTT. Amino acids: CSALGTGYEKLFF.

This clonotype was seen repeatedly, ten times or more. The rearrangement joins TRBV7-9 to TRBJ2-1; D remains ambiguous. CDR3 size: 15 residues. The germline CDR1 and CDR2 sequences are SEHNR and FQNEAQ (reference sequence). Trimming pared 5 bases from V and 1 base from J, leaving 12 bases between. As DNA, the CDR3 is TGTGCCAGCAGCAGCCCCCGCAGGTCCTACAATGAGCAGTTCTTC. Its translation: CASSSPRRSYNEQFF. The whole variable domain, filled in from reference TRBV7-9 and TRBJ2-1, reads DTGVSQNPRHKITKRGQNVTFRCDPISEHNRLYWYRQTLGQGPEFLTYFQNEAQLEKSRLLSDRFSAERPKGSFSTLEIQRTEQGDSAMYLCASSSPRRSYNEQFFGPGTRLTVL.

This clonotype was seen more than once but under ten times. This chain links TRBV6-1 with TRBJ2-1, with 9 bases identical to TRBD1. CDR3 size: 14 residues. Germline CDR1 is MNHNS and CDR2 is SASEGT. Trimming took 6 bases from V and 3 from J; bases not matched to a gene: 3. CDR3 region: CASRPGQGYNEQFF. The CDR3 coding sequence is TGTGCCAGCAGACCGGGACAGGGCTACAATGAGCAGTTCTTC.

This clonotype has a count of ten or more. J is TRBJ2-1 and V is TRBV29-1; 16 positions match TRBD2. V lost 7 bases and J lost 7; bases outside the gene matches: 4. The CDR3 spans 14 residues. Per germline, CDR1 SQVTM and CDR2 ANQGSEA. CDR3 DNA sequence: TGCAGCGCCGGGACTAGCGGGGGGGCGAATGAGCAGTTCTTC. Protein: CSAGTSGGANEQFF.

This clonotype was seen a single time. The rearrangement uses TRBV5-1 and TRBJ2-3; no clear D gene. Germline V gives CDR1 SGHRS, CDR2 YFSETQ. The CDR3 totals 17 residues. Trimming left V 4 bases short and J 0 bases short, with 18 bases between. The CDR3 region has the DNA TGCGCCAGCAGCCTCGACGGCCCTACCACTAGCACAGATACGCAGTATTTT. Its protein is CASSLDGPTTSTDTQYF.

The chain is built from TRBV5-1 and TRBJ2-3; 13 bases are a match to TRBD2. Germline V gives CDR1 SGHRS, CDR2 YFSETQ. Losses at the gene ends were 0 bases for V and 4 bases for J; bases not matched to a gene: 2. There are 16 residues in the CDR3. The CDR3 region has the DNA TGCGCCAGCAGCTTGGATACTAGCGGGGGGGCAGATACGCAGTATTTT. It encodes CASSLDTSGGADTQYF.

The rearrangement links TRBV20-1 to TRBJ2-6, with 9 nucleotides matching TRBD2. The J segment lost 11 bases and the V segment lost 1 base, leaving 9 bases of the junction unmatched. Germline CDR1 reads DFQATT; CDR2 reads SNEGSKA (reference sequence). The length of the CDR3 is 15 residues. The CDR3 spells CSARGGRGGTDVLTF. Written as DNA, the CDR3 is TGCAGTGCTAGAGGAGGGCGGGGGGGCACCGACGTCCTGACTTTC.

CDR3 nucleotides: TGTGCCAGCAGTAGGGACAGGGTCGACACTGAAGCTTTCTTT. It yields the protein CASSRDRVDTEAFF. The chain has TRBV27 and TRBJ1-1, with 9 nucleotides matching TRBD1. Per germline, CDR1 MNHEY and CDR2 SMNVEV (reference sequence). CDR3 length: 14 residues. The V and J ends lost 5 bases and 3 bases, in that order; junction bases with no gene match: 4.

This clonotype was seen at least ten times. J is TRBJ2-3 and V is TRBV28, with D unresolved. Germline CDR1 MDHEN, CDR2 SYDVKM. Trimming stripped 6 bases from V and 5 bases from J, with 9 bases between. This CDR3 is 12 amino acids long. The CDR3 sequence: CASRITGDTQYF. DNA for the CDR3: TGTGCCAGCAGAATAACTGGAGATACGCAGTATTTT.

V and J are TRBV18 and TRBJ1-5; D possibly corresponds to TRBD1 (5 bases). The CDR3 runs 15 residues. The V end lost 2 bases, the J end lost 3 bases, and 11 bases lay between the germline ends. CDR1 KGHSH and CDR2 LQKENI come from the germline V gene. The CDR3 protein is CASSPSGAANQPQHF. The DNA for the CDR3 is TGTGCCAGCTCACCATCCGGGGCAGCCAATCAGCCCCAGCATTTT.

This clonotype was seen many times. The V call is TRBV6-6, the J call TRBJ1-1; maybe TRBD1 (6 bases). CDR1 MNHNY and CDR2 SVGAGI come from the germline V gene (reference sequence). V was trimmed by 5 bases and J by 7 bases, leaving 8 bases between them. The CDR3 loop spans 11 amino acids. In DNA, the CDR3 is TGTGCCAGCAGTCCAGGGGTTGAAGCTTTCTTT. As protein: CASSPGVEAFF.

This clonotype was counted many times. This chain joins TRBV4-1 and TRBJ1-1; 7 bases fit TRBD1. CDR1 MGHRA and CDR2 YSYEKL come from the germline V gene. Unmatched junction bases numbered 1, after V lost 2 bases and J lost 4 bases. This CDR3 contains 13 residues. The CDR3 region is CASSQTGATEAFF. The CDR3 nucleotides read TGCGCCAGCAGCCAAACAGGGGCCACTGAAGCTTTCTTT.

CDR3: CASSGGGFQETQYF. Here the CDR3 DNA reads TGCGCCAGCAGCGGGGGAGGGTTCCAAGAGACCCAGTACTTC. V and J are TRBV5-1 and TRBJ2-5, with 7 bases aligning to TRBD2. Germline CDR1 reads SGHRS; CDR2 reads YFSETQ. V shed 4 bases, J shed 1 base, and the junction held 4 bases outside the gene matches. The CDR3 is 14 amino acids. The full variable domain, in which reference TRBV5-1 and TRBJ2-5 provide the parts outside the CDR3, is KAGVTQTPRYLIKTRGQQVTLSCSPISGHRSVSWYQQTPGQGLQFLFEYFSETQRNKGNFPGRFSGRQFSNSRSEMNVSTLELGDSALYLCASSGGGFQETQYFGPGTRLLVL.

The genes are TRBV18 and TRBJ1-2; D possibly corresponds to TRBD1 (6 bases). Trimming took 3 bases from V and 4 from J, leaving 18 bases between them. CDR3 size: 16 residues. Germline V gene lookup returns CDR1 KGHSH and CDR2 LQKENI. CDR3 nucleotide sequence: TGTGCCAGCTCACCCCCCGGGGGCGTCCGAGGCTATGGCTACACCTTC. It specifies CASSPPGGVRGYGYTF.

This chain joins TRBV29-1 and TRBJ2-5, with D maybe TRBD2 (6 bases). Trimming removed 4 bases from V and 4 bases from J, with 16 bases in between. Germline loops: CDR1 SQVTM, CDR2 ANQGSEA. The CDR3 totals 14 residues. CDR3 protein: CSVVSPRRGETQYF. In DNA, the CDR3 is TGCAGCGTTGTATCGCCCAGGCGGGGAGAGACCCAGTACTTC.

The rearrangement uses TRBV5-1 and TRBJ2-6, with 7 nucleotides matching TRBD1. The CDR3 has 15 amino acids. Trimming at V came to 5 bases and at J to 2 bases, leaving 4 bases not matched to a gene. Germline V gives CDR1 SGHRS, CDR2 YFSETQ. This CDR3 is CASSLTGAGANVLTF. The CDR3 DNA reads as TGCGCCAGCAGTCTAACAGGGGCTGGGGCCAACGTCCTGACTTTC.

There are many counts of this clonotype. The genes are TRBV20-1 and TRBJ1-6, with 7 positions matching TRBD1. The CDR3 covers 13 residues. Germline assignment: CDR1 DFQATT and CDR2 SNEGSKA (reference sequence). J was trimmed by 9 bases and V by 6 bases; bases with no gene match: 8. The CDR3 DNA sequence: TGCAGTGCAAGCGACAGGGAGAGTTCACCCCTCCACTTT. This sequence encodes CSASDRESSPLHF.

V and J are TRBV3-1 and TRBJ1-4; D not resolved. V shed 0 bases and J shed 7 bases, with 6 bases lying between them. The CDR3 has 13 amino acids. Germline V gene sequence: CDR1 LGHDT, CDR2 YNNKEL (reference sequence). CDR3: CASSQDVGEKLFF. In nucleotides, the CDR3 is TGTGCCAGCAGCCAAGATGTCGGTGAAAAACTGTTTTTT.

The chain joins TRBV7-8 to TRBJ1-1; no definite D call. The CDR3 sequence is 12 residues long. The germline V gene has CDR1 SGHVS and CDR2 FQNEAQ. Trimming took 6 bases from V and 4 from J, leaving 9 bases between them. The DNA of the CDR3 is TGTGCCAGCAGTTATAGAGGCACTGAAGCTTTCTTT. Its translation is CASSYRGTEAFF.

V is TRBV19 and J is TRBJ1-5; no definite D call. V lost 3 bases to trimming and J lost 0 bases, with 9 bases between them. The CDR3 runs to 15 residues. In germline, CDR1 is LNHDA, CDR2 SQIVND (reference sequence). The CDR3 DNA reads as TGTGCCAGTAGTATTGGAGTGTATAGCAATCAGCCCCAGCATTTT. Amino acids: CASSIGVYSNQPQHF.

The chain is built from TRBV5-6 and TRBJ2-7, with TRBD1 matching 9 bases. The CDR3 is 14 amino acids. Trimming took 2 bases from V and 1 from J; bases not matched to a gene: 1. Germline lookup yields CDR1 SGHDT and CDR2 YYEEEE. CDR3 protein: CASSFGQGSYEQYF. CDR3 nucleotides: TGTGCCAGCAGCTTTGGACAGGGGTCCTACGAGCAGTACTTC. Together with reference TRBV5-6 and TRBJ2-7, the CDR3 gives the full variable domain: DAGVTQSPTHLIKTRGQQVTLRCSPKSGHDTVSWYQQALGQGPQFIFQYYEEEERQRGNFPDRFSGHQFPNYSSELNVNALLLGDSALYLCASSFGQGSYEQYFGPGTRLTVT.